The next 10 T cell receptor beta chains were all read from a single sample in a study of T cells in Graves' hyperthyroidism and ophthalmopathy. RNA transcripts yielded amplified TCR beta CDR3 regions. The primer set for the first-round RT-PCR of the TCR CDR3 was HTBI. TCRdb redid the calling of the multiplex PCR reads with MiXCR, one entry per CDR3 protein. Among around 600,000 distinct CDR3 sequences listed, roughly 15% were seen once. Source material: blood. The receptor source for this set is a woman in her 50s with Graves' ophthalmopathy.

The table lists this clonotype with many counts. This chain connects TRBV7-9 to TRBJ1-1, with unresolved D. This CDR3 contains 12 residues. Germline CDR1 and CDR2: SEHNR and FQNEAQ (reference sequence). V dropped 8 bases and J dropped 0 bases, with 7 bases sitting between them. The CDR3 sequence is CASGRLNTEAFF. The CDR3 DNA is TGTGCCAGCGGTCGACTGAACACTGAAGCTTTCTTT.

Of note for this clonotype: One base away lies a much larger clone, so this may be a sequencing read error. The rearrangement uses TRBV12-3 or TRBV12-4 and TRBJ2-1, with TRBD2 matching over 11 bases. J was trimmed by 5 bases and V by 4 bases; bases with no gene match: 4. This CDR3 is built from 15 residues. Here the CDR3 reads CASSSRLAGHNEQFF. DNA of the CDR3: TGTGCCAGCAGTTCAAGACTAGCGGGGCACAATGAGCAGTTCTTC.

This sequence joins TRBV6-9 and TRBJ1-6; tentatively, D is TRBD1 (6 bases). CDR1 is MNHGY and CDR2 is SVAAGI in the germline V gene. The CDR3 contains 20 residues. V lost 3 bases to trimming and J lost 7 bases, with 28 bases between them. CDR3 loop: CASSYPMGEFWTEGNSPLHF. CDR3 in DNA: TGTGCCAGCAGTTACCCAATGGGGGAGTTTTGGACAGAGGGGAATTCACCCCTCCACTTT.

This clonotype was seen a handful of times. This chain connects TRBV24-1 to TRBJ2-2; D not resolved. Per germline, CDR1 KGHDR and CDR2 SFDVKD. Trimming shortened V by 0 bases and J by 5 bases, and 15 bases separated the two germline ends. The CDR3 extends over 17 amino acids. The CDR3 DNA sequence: TGTGCCACCAGTGATTTGCAGTGGCCAGCTACGACCGGGGAGCTGTTTTTT. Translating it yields CATSDLQWPATTGELFF.

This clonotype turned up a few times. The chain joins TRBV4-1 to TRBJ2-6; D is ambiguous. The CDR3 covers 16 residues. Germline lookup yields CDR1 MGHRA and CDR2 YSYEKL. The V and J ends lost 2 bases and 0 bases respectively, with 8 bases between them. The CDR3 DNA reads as TGCGCCAGCAGCCAATTGGGCTTCTCTGGGGCCAACGTCCTGACTTTC. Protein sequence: CASSQLGFSGANVLTF.

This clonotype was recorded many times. CDR3 amino acids: CSARDRGAGLAYNEQFF. Here the CDR3 DNA reads TGCAGTGCTAGAGATAGGGGGGCGGGGCTAGCGTACAATGAGCAGTTCTTC. The rearrangement uses TRBV20-1 and TRBJ2-1; D may correspond to TRBD1 or TRBD2 (6 bases each). The CDR3 covers 17 residues. The V end lost 0 bases, the J end lost 4 bases, and 19 bases lay between the germline ends. Germline lookup yields CDR1 DFQATT and CDR2 SNEGSKA (reference sequence).

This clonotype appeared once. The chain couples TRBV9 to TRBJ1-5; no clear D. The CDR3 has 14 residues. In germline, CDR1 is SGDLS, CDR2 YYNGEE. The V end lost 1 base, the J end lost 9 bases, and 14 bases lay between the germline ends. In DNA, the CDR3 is TGTGCCAGCAGCGTAAGGTCCGACTCGGGGCCCCAGCATTTT. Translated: CASSVRSDSGPQHF.

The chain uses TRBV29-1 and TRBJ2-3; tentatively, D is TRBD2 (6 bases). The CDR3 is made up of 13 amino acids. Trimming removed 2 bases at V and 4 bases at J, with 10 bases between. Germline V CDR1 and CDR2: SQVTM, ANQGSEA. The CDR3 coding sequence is TGCAGCGTTGAACCGGGAGAGGCAGATACGCAGTATTTT. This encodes CSVEPGEADTQYF.

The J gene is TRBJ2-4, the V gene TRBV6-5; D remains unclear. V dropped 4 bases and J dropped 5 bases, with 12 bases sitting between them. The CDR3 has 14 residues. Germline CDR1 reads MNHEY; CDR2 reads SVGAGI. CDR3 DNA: TGTGCCAGCAGTTTGACTGCCAACGAAAACATTCAGTACTTC. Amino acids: CASSLTANENIQYF.

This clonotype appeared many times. This CDR3 is CAISGVPDLPYEQYF. The CDR3 nucleotides are TGTGCCATCAGTGGTGTCCCGGACTTACCCTACGAGCAGTACTTC. The chain has TRBV10-3 and TRBJ2-7; D is possibly TRBD2 (5 bases). The germline CDR1 and CDR2 sequences are ENHRY and SYGVKD. The CDR3 is 15 amino acids. Trimming cost V 4 bases and J 2 bases, with 15 bases left between them.